This T cell receptor (beta chain) was captured by sequencing in a study of beta chain features in type 1 diabetes. Germline V lookup: CDR1 MDHEN, CDR2 SYDVKM. The germline V and J ends were trimmed by 5 bases and 5 bases, with 21 bases remaining between them. The length of the CDR3 is 16 residues. In all sorted populations, purity surpassed 95%. On this clone itself: Its cognate antigen is unknown.

Study-level findings and limits: Within each of all four CD4+ subsets, Type 1 diabetes patients had TCRB CDR3s that were moderately but significantly shorter.

As every portion of the isolated RNA was reverse transcribed, the sequencing read expressed TCRB transcripts. TCRdb keeps only in-frame clones here, not all; method: immunoSEQ multiplex PCR. The table includes 400,000 to 450,000 clones, around 13% detected once. The TCR comes from a man younger than 45 in good health. The sequencing input was naive CD4+ T cells from blood. The chain joins TRBV28 to TRBJ2-5; tentative D call: TRBD1 (6 bases). CDR3 coding DNA: TGTGCCAGCAGTATACAGGGAAGCCGCATGAGCGAGACCCAGTACTTC. Translated: CASSIQGSRMSETQYF.